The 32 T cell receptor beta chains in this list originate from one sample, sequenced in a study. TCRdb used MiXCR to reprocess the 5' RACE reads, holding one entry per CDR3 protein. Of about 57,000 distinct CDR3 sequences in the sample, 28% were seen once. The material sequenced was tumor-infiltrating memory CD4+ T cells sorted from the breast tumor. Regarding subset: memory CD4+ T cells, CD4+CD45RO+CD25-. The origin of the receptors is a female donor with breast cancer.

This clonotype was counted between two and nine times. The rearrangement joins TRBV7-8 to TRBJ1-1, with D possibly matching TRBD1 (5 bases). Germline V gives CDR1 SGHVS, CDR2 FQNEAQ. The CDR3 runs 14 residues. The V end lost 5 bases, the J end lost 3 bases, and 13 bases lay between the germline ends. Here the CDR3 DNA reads TGTGCCAGCAGCCCTAGAGAGACAGACACTGAAGCTTTCTTT. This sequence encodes CASSPRETDTEAFF.

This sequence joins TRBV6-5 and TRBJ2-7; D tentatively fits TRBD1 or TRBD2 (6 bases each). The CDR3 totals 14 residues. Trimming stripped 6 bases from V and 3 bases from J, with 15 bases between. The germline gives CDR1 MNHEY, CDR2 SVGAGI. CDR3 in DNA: TGTGCCAGCAGCCGAGTTGGGGGGCGCTACGAGCAGTACTTC. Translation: CASSRVGGRYEQYF.

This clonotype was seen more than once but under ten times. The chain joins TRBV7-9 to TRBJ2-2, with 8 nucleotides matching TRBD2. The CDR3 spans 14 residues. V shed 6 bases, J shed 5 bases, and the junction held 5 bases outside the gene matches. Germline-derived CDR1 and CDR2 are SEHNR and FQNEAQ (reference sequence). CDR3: CASRAGVRTGELFF. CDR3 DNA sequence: TGTGCCAGCAGAGCGGGAGTGAGGACCGGGGAGCTGTTTTTT.

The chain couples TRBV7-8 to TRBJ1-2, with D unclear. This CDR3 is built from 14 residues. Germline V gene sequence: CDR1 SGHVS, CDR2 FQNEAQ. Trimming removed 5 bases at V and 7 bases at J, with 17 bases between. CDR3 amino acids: CASSGGISLCGYTF. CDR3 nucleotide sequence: TGTGCCAGCAGCGGAGGGATTTCCCTCTGTGGCTACACCTTC. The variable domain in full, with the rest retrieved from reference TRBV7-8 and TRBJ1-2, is GAGVSQSPRYKVAKRGQDVALRCDPISGHVSLFWYQQALGQGPEFLTYFQNEAQLDKSGLPSDRFFAERPEGSVSTLKIQRTQQEDSAVYLCASSGGISLCGYTFGSGTRLTVV.

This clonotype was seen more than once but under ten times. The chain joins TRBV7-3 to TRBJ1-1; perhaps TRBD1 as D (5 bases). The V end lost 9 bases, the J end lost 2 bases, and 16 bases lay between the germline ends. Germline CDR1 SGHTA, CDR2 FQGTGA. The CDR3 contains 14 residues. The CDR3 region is CARQVGWKNTEAFF. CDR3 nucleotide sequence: TGTGCCAGACAGGTGGGATGGAAAAACACTGAAGCTTTCTTT.

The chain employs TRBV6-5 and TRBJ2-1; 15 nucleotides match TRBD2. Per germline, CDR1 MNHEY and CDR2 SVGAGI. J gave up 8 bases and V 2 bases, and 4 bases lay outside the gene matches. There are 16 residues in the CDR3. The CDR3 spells CASSYGGLAGGDEQFF. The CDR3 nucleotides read TGTGCCAGCAGTTACGGGGGACTAGCGGGGGGCGATGAGCAGTTCTTC.

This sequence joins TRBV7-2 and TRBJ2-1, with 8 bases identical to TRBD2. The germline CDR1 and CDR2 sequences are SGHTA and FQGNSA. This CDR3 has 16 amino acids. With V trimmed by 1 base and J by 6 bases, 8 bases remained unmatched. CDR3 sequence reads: CASSLDGAGAVNEQFF. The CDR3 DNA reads TGTGCCAGCAGCTTAGACGGAGCGGGAGCCGTCAATGAGCAGTTCTTC.

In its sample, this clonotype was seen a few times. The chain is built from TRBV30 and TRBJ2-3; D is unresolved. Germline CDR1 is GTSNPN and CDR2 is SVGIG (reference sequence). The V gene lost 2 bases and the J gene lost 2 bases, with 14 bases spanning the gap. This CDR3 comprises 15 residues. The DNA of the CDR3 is TGTGCCTGGAGTAAGGCTAGTTCACTCACAGATACGCAGTATTTT. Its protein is CAWSKASSLTDTQYF.

This chain's CDR3 is CSARRQANQPQHF. In DNA, the CDR3 is TGCAGTGCTAGGAGACAGGCCAATCAGCCCCAGCATTTT. The V call is TRBV20-1, the J call TRBJ1-5, with D maybe TRBD1 (6 bases). Germline CDR1 DFQATT, CDR2 SNEGSKA (reference sequence). This CDR3 is 13 amino acids long. V was trimmed by 3 bases and J by 3 bases, leaving 9 bases between them.

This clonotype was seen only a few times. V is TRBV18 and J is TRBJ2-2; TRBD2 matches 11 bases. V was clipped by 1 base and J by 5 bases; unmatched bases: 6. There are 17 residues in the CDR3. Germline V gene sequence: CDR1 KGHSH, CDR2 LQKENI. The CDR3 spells CASSPQRTSGRTGELFF. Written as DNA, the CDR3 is TGTGCCAGCTCACCACAAAGGACTAGCGGGCGGACCGGGGAGCTGTTTTTT.

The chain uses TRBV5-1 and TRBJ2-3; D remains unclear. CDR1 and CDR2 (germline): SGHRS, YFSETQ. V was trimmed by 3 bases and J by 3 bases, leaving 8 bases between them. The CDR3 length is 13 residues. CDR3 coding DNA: TGCGCCAGCAGCTCCTTAGGTACAGATACGCAGTATTTT. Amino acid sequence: CASSSLGTDTQYF.

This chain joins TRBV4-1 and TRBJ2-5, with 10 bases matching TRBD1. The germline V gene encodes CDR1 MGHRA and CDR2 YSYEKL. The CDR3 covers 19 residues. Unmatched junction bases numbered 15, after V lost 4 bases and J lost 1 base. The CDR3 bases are TGCGCCAGCAGCCTGAGAACGAGACCGGGACAGGGGATCCAAGAGACCCAGTACTTC. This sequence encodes CASSLRTRPGQGIQETQYF.

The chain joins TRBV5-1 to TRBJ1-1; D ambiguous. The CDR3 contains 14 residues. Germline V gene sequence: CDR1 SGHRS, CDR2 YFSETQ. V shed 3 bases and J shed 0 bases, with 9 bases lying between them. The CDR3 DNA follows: TGCGCCAGCAGCTCGGATGGGGTGAACACTGAAGCTTTCTTT. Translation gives CASSSDGVNTEAFF. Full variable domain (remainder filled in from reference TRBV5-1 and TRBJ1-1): KAGVTQTPRYLIKTRGQQVTLSCSPISGHRSVSWYQQTPGQGLQFLFEYFSETQRNKGNFPGRFSGRQFSNSRSEMNVSTLELGDSALYLCASSSDGVNTEAFFGQGTRLTVV.

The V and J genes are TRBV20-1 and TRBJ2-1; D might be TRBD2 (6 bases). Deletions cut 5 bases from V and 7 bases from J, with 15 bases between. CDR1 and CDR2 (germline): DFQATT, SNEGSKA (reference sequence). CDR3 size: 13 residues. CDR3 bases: TGCAGTGCTCCGGAGGGCCTGTCGAATGAGCAGTTCTTC. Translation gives CSAPEGLSNEQFF.

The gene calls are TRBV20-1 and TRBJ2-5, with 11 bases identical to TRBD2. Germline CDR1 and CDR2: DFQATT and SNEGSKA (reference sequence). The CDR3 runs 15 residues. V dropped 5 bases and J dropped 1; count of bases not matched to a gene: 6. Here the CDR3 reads CSAGNSGGVQETQYF. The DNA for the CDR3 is TGCAGTGCTGGAAATAGCGGGGGGGTCCAAGAGACCCAGTACTTC.

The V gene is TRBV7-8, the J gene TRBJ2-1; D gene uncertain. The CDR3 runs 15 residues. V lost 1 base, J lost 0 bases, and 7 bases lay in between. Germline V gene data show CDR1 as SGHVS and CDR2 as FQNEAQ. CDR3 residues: CASSLEGVSYNEQFF. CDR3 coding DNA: TGTGCCAGCAGCTTAGAAGGCGTCTCCTACAATGAGCAGTTCTTC.

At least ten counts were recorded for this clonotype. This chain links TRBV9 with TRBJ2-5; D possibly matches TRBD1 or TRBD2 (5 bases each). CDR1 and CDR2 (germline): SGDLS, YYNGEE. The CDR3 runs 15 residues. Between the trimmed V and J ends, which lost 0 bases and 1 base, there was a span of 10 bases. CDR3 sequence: CASSVGPGTQETQYF. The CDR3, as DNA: TGTGCCAGCAGCGTAGGCCCCGGGACCCAAGAGACCCAGTACTTC.

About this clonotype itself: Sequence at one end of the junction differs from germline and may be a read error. CDR3 nucleotides: TGTGCCAGCGGTGGGGACAGAAATTATGCCTACACCTTC. Protein product: CASGGDRNYAYTF. The chain uses TRBV2 and TRBJ1-2, with 7 nucleotides matching TRBD1. The V gene's germline CDR1 is SNHLY and CDR2 FYNNEI. The CDR3 loop spans 13 amino acids.

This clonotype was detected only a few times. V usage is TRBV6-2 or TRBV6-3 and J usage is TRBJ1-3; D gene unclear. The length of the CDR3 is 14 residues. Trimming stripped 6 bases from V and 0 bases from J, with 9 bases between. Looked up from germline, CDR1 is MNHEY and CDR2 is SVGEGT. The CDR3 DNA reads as TGTGCCAGCAGACGACTCAGCTCTGGAAACACCATATATTTT. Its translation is CASRRLSSGNTIYF.

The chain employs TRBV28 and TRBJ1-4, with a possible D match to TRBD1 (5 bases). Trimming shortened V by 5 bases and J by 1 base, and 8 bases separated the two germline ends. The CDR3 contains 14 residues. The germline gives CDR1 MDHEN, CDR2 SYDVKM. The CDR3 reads CASSAGITNEKLFF. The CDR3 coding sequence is TGTGCCAGCAGTGCAGGGATAACTAATGAAAAACTGTTTTTT.

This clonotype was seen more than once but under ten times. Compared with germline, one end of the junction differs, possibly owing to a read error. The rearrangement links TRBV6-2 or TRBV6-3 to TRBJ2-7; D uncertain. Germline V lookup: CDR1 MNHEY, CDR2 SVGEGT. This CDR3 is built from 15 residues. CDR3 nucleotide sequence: TGCGCCAGCAGTTCCCTAGGATTGAATGCGTACGAGCAGTACTTC. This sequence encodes CASSSLGLNAYEQYF.

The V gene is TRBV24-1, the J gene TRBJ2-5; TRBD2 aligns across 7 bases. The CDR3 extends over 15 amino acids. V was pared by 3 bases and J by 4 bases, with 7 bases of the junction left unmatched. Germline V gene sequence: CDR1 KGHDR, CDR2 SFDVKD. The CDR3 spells CATSDIGGRRETQYF. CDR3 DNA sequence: TGTGCCACCAGTGATATCGGGGGGAGGAGAGAGACCCAGTACTTC.

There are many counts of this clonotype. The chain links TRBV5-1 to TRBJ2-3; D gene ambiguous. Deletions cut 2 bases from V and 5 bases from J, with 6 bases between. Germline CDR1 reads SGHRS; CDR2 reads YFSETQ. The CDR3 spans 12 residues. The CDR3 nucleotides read TGCGCCAGCAGCTTACCGGGAGATACGCAGTATTTT. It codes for CASSLPGDTQYF.

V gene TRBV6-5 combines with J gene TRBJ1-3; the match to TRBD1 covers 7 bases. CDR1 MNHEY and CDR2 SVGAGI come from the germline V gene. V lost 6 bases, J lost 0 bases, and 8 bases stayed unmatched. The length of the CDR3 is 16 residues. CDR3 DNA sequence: TGTGCCAGCAGCCTCCACTCAGGGGGCTCTGGAAACACCATATATTTT. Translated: CASSLHSGGSGNTIYF.

This CDR3 reads CATSAQTDDEQFF. CDR3 bases: TGTGCCACCAGTGCTCAGACCGACGATGAGCAGTTCTTC. The chain combines TRBV24-1 with TRBJ2-1; D is unclear. This CDR3 is 13 amino acids long. V gave up 5 bases and J gave up 8 bases, with 12 bases separating them. Germline CDR1 and CDR2: KGHDR and SFDVKD.

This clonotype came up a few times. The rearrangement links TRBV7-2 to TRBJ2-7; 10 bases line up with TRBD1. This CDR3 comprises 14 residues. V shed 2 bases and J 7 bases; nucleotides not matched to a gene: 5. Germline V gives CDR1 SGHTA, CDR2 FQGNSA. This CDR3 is CASSLRQGAVEQYF. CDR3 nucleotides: TGTGCCAGCAGCTTAAGACAGGGGGCGGTTGAGCAGTACTTC.

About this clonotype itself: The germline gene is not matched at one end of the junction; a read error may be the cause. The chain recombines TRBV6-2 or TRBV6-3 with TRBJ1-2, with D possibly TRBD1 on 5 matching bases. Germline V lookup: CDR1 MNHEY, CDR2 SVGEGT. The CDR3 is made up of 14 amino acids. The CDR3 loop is CASSYSASGDGYTF. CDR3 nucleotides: TGTGCCAGTAGTTACTCTGCCTCGGGGGATGGCTACACCTTC.

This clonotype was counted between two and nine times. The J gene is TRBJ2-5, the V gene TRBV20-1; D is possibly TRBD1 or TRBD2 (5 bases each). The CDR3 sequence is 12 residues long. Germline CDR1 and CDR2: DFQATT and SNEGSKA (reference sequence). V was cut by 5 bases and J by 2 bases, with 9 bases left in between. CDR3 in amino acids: CSARGGQETQYF. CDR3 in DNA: TGCAGTGCTCGGGGCGGGCAAGAGACCCAGTACTTC.

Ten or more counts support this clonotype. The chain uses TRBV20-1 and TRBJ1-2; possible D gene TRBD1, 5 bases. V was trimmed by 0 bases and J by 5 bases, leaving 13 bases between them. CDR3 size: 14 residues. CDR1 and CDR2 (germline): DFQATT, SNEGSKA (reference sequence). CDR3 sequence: CSARDPQGRYGYTF. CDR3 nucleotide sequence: TGCAGTGCTAGAGATCCCCAGGGAAGATATGGCTACACCTTC.

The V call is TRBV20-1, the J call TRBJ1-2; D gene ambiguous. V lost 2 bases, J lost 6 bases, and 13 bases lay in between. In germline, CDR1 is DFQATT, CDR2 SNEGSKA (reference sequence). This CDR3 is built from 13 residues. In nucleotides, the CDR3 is TGCAGTGCTAGACACCTAATTCCTGATGGCTACACCTTC. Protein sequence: CSARHLIPDGYTF.

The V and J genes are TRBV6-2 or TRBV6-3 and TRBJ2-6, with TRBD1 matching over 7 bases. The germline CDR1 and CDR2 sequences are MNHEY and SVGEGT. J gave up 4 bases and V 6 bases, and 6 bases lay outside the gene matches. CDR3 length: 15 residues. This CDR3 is CASRPGGPGANVLTF. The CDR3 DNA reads TGTGCCAGCAGACCAGGGGGACCCGGGGCCAACGTCCTGACTTTC.

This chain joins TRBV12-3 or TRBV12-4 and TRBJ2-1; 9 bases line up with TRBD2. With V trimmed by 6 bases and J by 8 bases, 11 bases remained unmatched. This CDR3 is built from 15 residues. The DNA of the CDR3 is TGTGCCAGCAGCCCTGGCGGGAGGGCCATTTATGAGCAGTTCTTC. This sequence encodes CASSPGGRAIYEQFF.